The next 30 T cell receptor beta chains were all read from a single sample in a study of T cell changes during pregnancy in multiple sclerosis. The data were produced by immunoSEQ multiplex PCR, yet TCRdb's version contains in-frame clones alone and is incomplete. The data show around 69,000 clones, with over 80% seen just once and approximately 2% held by the top ten. The input for sequencing was peripheral blood, taken in the third trimester of pregnancy. These receptors were obtained from a female donor in good health, enrolled as a control in a pregnancy study.

The V gene is TRBV19, the J gene TRBJ2-1; possible D gene TRBD2, 5 bases. V shed 7 bases and J shed 0 bases, with 10 bases lying between them. The CDR3 contains 14 residues. Germline V gene lookup returns CDR1 LNHDA and CDR2 SQIVND (reference sequence). The CDR3 coding sequence is TGTGCCAGTACGCTTACTAGCTCCTACAATGAGCAGTTCTTC. It translates to CASTLTSSYNEQFF.

V is TRBV28 and J is TRBJ1-2; no firm D call. The CDR3 contains 15 residues. Trimming cost V 6 bases and J 0 bases, with 14 bases left between them. Germline V gene data show CDR1 as MDHEN and CDR2 as SYDVKM. Written as DNA, the CDR3 is TGTGCCAGCAGCACTTGGGCAGTAGCTAACTATGGCTACACCTTC. Its protein product is CASSTWAVANYGYTF.

This chain connects TRBV2 to TRBJ2-1; 7 bases agree with TRBD2. CDR3 length: 15 amino acids. Trimming removed 3 bases from V and 4 bases from J; junction bases left unmatched: 6. Germline loops: CDR1 SNHLY, CDR2 FYNNEI. This CDR3 is CASSESQREYNEQFF. The CDR3 DNA follows: TGTGCCAGCAGTGAGAGCCAGCGGGAATACAATGAGCAGTTCTTC.

The chain combines TRBV13 with TRBJ1-2; a weak D match, TRBD1 (5 bases). The germline CDR1 and CDR2 sequences are PRHDT and FYEKMQ (reference sequence). V was trimmed by 4 bases and J by 2 bases, leaving 17 bases between them. CDR3 length: 16 residues. The chain's CDR3 is CASSSPTSGNNYGYTF. The CDR3 nucleotides read TGTGCCAGCAGCTCCCCTACTTCAGGGAACAACTATGGCTACACCTTC.

The chain has TRBV11-1 and TRBJ2-1, with 9 bases that match TRBD2. The V and J ends lost 6 bases and 4 bases, in that order; junction bases with no gene match: 7. CDR1 is SGHAT, CDR2 FQDESV, per germline (reference sequence). The CDR3 has 15 residues. CDR3 residues: CASSAGTSIYNEQFF. The CDR3 DNA follows: TGTGCCAGCAGTGCTGGGACTAGCATTTACAATGAGCAGTTCTTC.

This sequence joins TRBV5-6 and TRBJ1-4, with D unresolved. Germline V gene sequence: CDR1 SGHDT, CDR2 YYEEEE. Trimming left V 2 bases short and J 3 bases short, with 17 bases between. The CDR3 is made up of 17 amino acids. CDR3 nucleotides: TGTGCCAGCAGCTTCGGAGGGTCTGGTGCGGCTAATGAAAAACTGTTTTTT. This translates into CASSFGGSGAANEKLFF.

V gene TRBV6-6 combines with J gene TRBJ1-4; D remains ambiguous. The CDR3 loop spans 13 amino acids. Germline CDR1 reads MNHNY; CDR2 reads SVGAGI (reference sequence). Trimming cost V 6 bases and J 0 bases, with 5 bases left between them. The CDR3 DNA reads TGTGCCAGCAGCGGGTCAACTAATGAAAAACTGTTTTTT. Its translation is CASSGSTNEKLFF.

The chain has TRBV11-1 and TRBJ1-5; no clear D. Germline loops: CDR1 SGHAT, CDR2 FQDESV (reference sequence). This CDR3 is built from 13 residues. The V end was cut by 1 base, the J end by 9 bases, with 10 bases between. In DNA form, the CDR3 reads TGTGCCAGCAGCTTAGACTCCCATCGGCCCCAGCATTTT. Translating gives CASSLDSHRPQHF.

This clone has just one count. CDR3 nucleotide sequence: TGTGCCAGCAGTGAAGCGCTTCGAGGGGCCGACAGGGACATTCAGTACTTC. Translating it yields CASSEALRGADRDIQYF. This chain joins TRBV2 and TRBJ2-4; TRBD1 agrees at 7 bases. The germline gives CDR1 SNHLY, CDR2 FYNNEI. The CDR3 runs to 17 residues. The trim removed 0 bases at V and 8 bases at J, leaving 13 bases unmatched.

The chain links TRBV5-5 to TRBJ1-2; a weak D match, TRBD1 (6 bases). CDR1 and CDR2 from the germline V gene are SGHKS and YYEKEE (reference sequence). Between the trimmed V and J ends, which lost 4 bases and 9 bases, there was a span of 22 bases. The CDR3 has 15 residues. CDR3 protein: CASSTRGAGVESYTF. The CDR3 nucleotides read TGTGCCAGCAGCACCCGAGGCGCAGGGGTTGAGAGCTACACCTTC.

The chain links TRBV6-5 to TRBJ1-2; a possible D gene is TRBD1 (5 bases). V lost 8 bases and J lost 8, with 15 bases in between. The CDR3 totals 12 residues. The V gene's germline CDR1 is MNHEY and CDR2 SVGAGI. As DNA, the CDR3 is TGTGCCAGCCGAGGAGGGGAAAGGGGCTACACCTTC. This translates into CASRGGERGYTF.

The chain carries TRBV5-1 and TRBJ1-1, with D perhaps TRBD1 (5 bases). V was cut by 0 bases and J by 4 bases, with 10 bases left in between. This CDR3 is built from 14 residues. Germline loops: CDR1 SGHRS, CDR2 YFSETQ. This CDR3 is CASSLDSGFTEAFF. Written as DNA, the CDR3 is TGCGCCAGCAGCTTGGATTCAGGGTTCACTGAAGCTTTCTTT.

This clone was found once. The rearrangement links TRBV4-1 to TRBJ2-7; no definite D call. CDR1 MGHRA and CDR2 YSYEKL come from the germline V gene. Trimming shortened V by 1 base and J by 2 bases, and 9 bases separated the two germline ends. The CDR3 has 14 amino acids. CDR3 bases: TGCGCCAGCAGCCAAGGACCCAGGACCTACGAGCAGTACTTC. It translates to CASSQGPRTYEQYF.

The chain joins TRBV9 to TRBJ1-2; no definite D call. The CDR3 covers 14 residues. Germline V gene sequence: CDR1 SGDLS, CDR2 YYNGEE. Trimming pared 4 bases from V and 1 base from J, leaving 11 bases between. The CDR3 spells CASSSRNHNYGYTF. CDR3 sequence (DNA): TGTGCCAGCAGCAGCAGGAATCATAACTATGGCTACACCTTC.

The rearrangement joins TRBV19 to TRBJ2-7; the D gene is possibly TRBD1 (6 bases). Germline V lookup: CDR1 LNHDA, CDR2 SQIVND (reference sequence). V lost 4 bases to trimming and J lost 5 bases, with 15 bases between them. The CDR3 has 14 residues. The CDR3 DNA sequence: TGTGCCAGTAGTAACCCCAGGGGATTCAACGAGCAGTACTTC. Its protein is CASSNPRGFNEQYF. Full variable domain (remainder filled in from reference TRBV19 and TRBJ2-7): DGGITQSPKYLFRKEGQNVTLSCEQNLNHDAMYWYRQDPGQGLRLIYYSQIVNDFQKGDIAEGYSVSREKKESFPLTVTSAQKNPTAFYLCASSNPRGFNEQYFGPGTRLTVT.

This chain connects TRBV5-1 to TRBJ2-3; no clear D. Per germline, CDR1 SGHRS and CDR2 YFSETQ. Trimming shortened V by 4 bases and J by 5 bases, and 8 bases separated the two germline ends. The CDR3 is made up of 12 amino acids. CDR3 sequence reads: CASSVTGDTQYF. CDR3 bases: TGCGCCAGCAGCGTAACTGGAGATACGCAGTATTTT.

The rearrangement uses TRBV7-2 and TRBJ2-3; 7 positions agree with TRBD1. Trimming at V came to 5 bases and at J to 4 bases, leaving 0 bases not matched to a gene. CDR1 SGHTA and CDR2 FQGNSA come from the germline V gene. This CDR3 spans 12 amino acids. CDR3 DNA: TGTGCCAGCAGCCAGGGGGCAGATACGCAGTATTTT. It translates to CASSQGADTQYF.

This clone was counted once. The chain has TRBV7-9 and TRBJ2-7; TRBD2 matches at 9 bases. CDR3 length: 15 amino acids. V was pared by 4 bases and J by 6 bases, with 10 bases of the junction left unmatched. Per germline, CDR1 SEHNR and CDR2 FQNEAQ (reference sequence). This CDR3 reads CASSSTGTSSAEQYF. In DNA form, the CDR3 reads TGTGCCAGCAGCTCCACCGGGACTAGCTCTGCCGAGCAGTACTTC.

The rearrangement links TRBV6-5 to TRBJ1-2; D not certain. The length of the CDR3 is 12 residues. Germline loops: CDR1 MNHEY, CDR2 SVGAGI. V lost 6 bases, J lost 8 bases, and 13 bases lay in between. CDR3 nucleotide sequence: TGTGCCAGCAGCCGGGGAGGTGGCGGCTACACCTTC. It yields the protein CASSRGGGGYTF.

The CDR3 loop is CASSLSVGDRVWNGYTF. DNA for the CDR3: TGTGCCAGCAGTTTATCCGTCGGGGACAGGGTTTGGAATGGCTACACCTTC. V usage is TRBV27 and J usage is TRBJ1-2; 9 positions agree with TRBD1. This CDR3 region has 17 residues. V shed 0 bases and J 6 bases; nucleotides not matched to a gene: 11. CDR1 and CDR2 (germline): MNHEY, SMNVEV (reference sequence).

The CDR3 protein is CASSPTRGGSGGETQYF. The CDR3 bases are TGTGCCAGCAGTCCCACACGGGGGGGTAGCGGAGGAGAGACCCAGTACTTC. This chain connects TRBV27 to TRBJ2-5; 8 bases agree with TRBD2. After removal of 5 bases from V and 4 bases from J, the junction contained 15 bases not matched to a gene. Germline V gene data show CDR1 as MNHEY and CDR2 as SMNVEV (reference sequence). The CDR3 has 17 residues.

The J gene is TRBJ1-5, the V gene TRBV6-1; D not certain. Trimming cost V 0 bases and J 7 bases, with 7 bases left between them. This CDR3 comprises 13 residues. Germline CDR1 and CDR2: MNHNS and SASEGT. CDR3 residues: CASSEAGRQPQHF. In nucleotides, the CDR3 is TGTGCCAGCAGTGAAGCAGGGAGGCAGCCCCAGCATTTT.

The chain combines TRBV4-2 with TRBJ2-7; the D gene is possibly TRBD1 (5 bases). Germline CDR1 LGHNA, CDR2 YNFKEQ. Between the trimmed V and J ends, which lost 1 base and 0 bases, there was a span of 7 bases. The CDR3 is 14 amino acids. CDR3 in DNA: TGTGCCAGCAGCCAAGGGACATTCTCCTACGAGCAGTACTTC. Translating it yields CASSQGTFSYEQYF.

This chain joins TRBV29-1 and TRBJ1-1; TRBD1 is a possible D gene (6 bases). Trimming removed 8 bases from V and 3 bases from J, with 19 bases in between. This CDR3 is built from 14 residues. Per germline, CDR1 SQVTM and CDR2 ANQGSEA. This chain's CDR3 is CSPKYVNRDTEAFF. CDR3 in DNA: TGCAGCCCCAAGTATGTGAACAGGGACACTGAAGCTTTCTTT.

The V gene is TRBV6-6, the J gene TRBJ2-5; the match to TRBD2 covers 7 bases. With V trimmed by 6 bases and J by 5 bases, 12 bases remained unmatched. Germline loops: CDR1 MNHNY, CDR2 SVGAGI (reference sequence). The CDR3 is 15 amino acids. The CDR3 spells CASRNKPWDYETQYF. CDR3 bases: TGTGCCAGCAGGAACAAACCCTGGGACTACGAGACCCAGTACTTC.

The J gene is TRBJ2-3, the V gene TRBV19; 10 bases map to TRBD2. The CDR3 spans 16 residues. V shed 3 bases and J 6 bases; nucleotides not matched to a gene: 9. Germline V CDR1 and CDR2: LNHDA, SQIVND (reference sequence). CDR3 DNA: TGTGCCAGTAGTATGAGACTAGCGGGTCGGGGGGATACGCAGTATTTT. Translating it yields CASSMRLAGRGDTQYF. The whole variable domain, filled in from reference TRBV19 and TRBJ2-3, reads DGGITQSPKYLFRKEGQNVTLSCEQNLNHDAMYWYRQDPGQGLRLIYYSQIVNDFQKGDIAEGYSVSREKKESFPLTVTSAQKNPTAFYLCASSMRLAGRGDTQYFGPGTRLTVL.

The V call is TRBV21-1, the J call TRBJ1-1; the table's D call of TRBD1 was not tested on the DNA. TRBV21-1 is an annotated pseudogene. The CDR3 has 16 amino acids. Here the CDR3 DNA reads TGTGCCAGCAGCAAAGAACCAGGGATGATGAACACTGAAGCTTTCTTT. Translated: CASSKEPGMMNTEAFF.

J is TRBJ2-1 and V is TRBV11-3; 11 bases agree with TRBD2. Trimming removed 5 bases from V and 7 bases from J; junction bases left unmatched: 13. Germline CDR1 SGHNT, CDR2 YENEEA. The CDR3 covers 17 residues. CDR3: CASSRFSGGDLLNEQFF. In DNA, the CDR3 is TGTGCCAGCAGCCGATTTAGCGGGGGGGATCTCCTTAATGAGCAGTTCTTC.

The chain employs TRBV7-3 and TRBJ2-5, with 9 bases aligning to TRBD2. Germline values: CDR1 SGHTA, CDR2 FQGTGA. V was pared by 1 base and J by 5 bases, with 8 bases of the junction left unmatched. The CDR3 contains 16 residues. CDR3: CASSLRGGGAEETQYF. CDR3 nucleotide sequence: TGTGCCAGCAGCTTAAGAGGCGGGGGGGCCGAGGAGACCCAGTACTTC.

The CDR3 DNA reads TGTGCCAGCAGTTACGGAACAGGGAGCTCCTACGAGCAGTACTTC. Amino acid sequence: CASSYGTGSSYEQYF. The genes are TRBV6-5 and TRBJ2-7, with TRBD1 as a possible D gene (6 bases). Germline CDR1 reads MNHEY; CDR2 reads SVGAGI. V lost 2 bases and J 0 bases, leaving 11 bases between the germline ends. This CDR3 is 15 amino acids long.